This TCR beta chain was recovered during a study of blood T cell repertoires in COVID-19. This clone was observed a few times. V was shortened by 0 bases and J by 2 bases, with 11 bases between the two germline ends. The CDR3 totals 16 residues. The germline V gene encodes CDR1 SGHNT and CDR2 YYREEE (reference sequence). TCRdb's copy holds only in-frame clones and misses some; the assay was immunoSEQ multiplex PCR. This table holds fewer than 300,000 clones, more than 75% found once. V is TRBV5-4 and J is TRBJ2-2; D is uncertain. The clonotype originates from a woman aged 40 to 50 who had recovered from COVID-19. Sequenced: peripheral blood. The CDR3 DNA reads TGTGCCAGCAGCTTGGCCCCTGGGCGAAACACCGGGGAGCTGTTTTTT. It translates to CASSLAPGRNTGELFF.